The source of this TCR beta chain is a study of neurological immune-mediated disorders. The study's findings and limits: No link was found between any clinical or MRI feature and the multiple sclerosis repertoire cluster.

This clonotype was recorded many times. What it recognizes is unknown. The authors produced cDNA by 5'RACE using 10-nucleotide random UMIs. In TCRdb, the 5' RACE reads were re-called with MiXCR into one record per CDR3 protein. The profile shows approximately 50,000 distinct CDR3 sequences, approximately 3.9% of them singletons. This CDR3 is built from 16 residues. Trimming removed 5 bases at V and 0 bases at J, with 14 bases between. CDR1 is MDHEN and CDR2 is SYDVKM in the germline V gene. The specimen was PBMCs. The clonotype comes from a man aged 25-45 years with multiple sclerosis. This chain links TRBV28 with TRBJ2-1, with a possible D match to TRBD1 (6 bases). CDR3 residues: CASSPTGLSSYNEQFF. The CDR3 bases are TGTGCCAGCAGTCCCACAGGGTTAAGCTCCTACAATGAGCAGTTCTTC.